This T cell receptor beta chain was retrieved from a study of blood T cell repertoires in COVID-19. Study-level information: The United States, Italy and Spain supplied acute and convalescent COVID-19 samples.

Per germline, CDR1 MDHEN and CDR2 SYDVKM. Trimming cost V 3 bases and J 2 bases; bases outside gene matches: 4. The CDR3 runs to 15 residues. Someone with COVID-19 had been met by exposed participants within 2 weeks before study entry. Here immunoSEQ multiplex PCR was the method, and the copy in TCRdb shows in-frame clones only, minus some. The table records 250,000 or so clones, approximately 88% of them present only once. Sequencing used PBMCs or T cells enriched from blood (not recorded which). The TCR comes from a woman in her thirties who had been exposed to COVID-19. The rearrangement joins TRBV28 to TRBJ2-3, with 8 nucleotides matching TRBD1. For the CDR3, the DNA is TGTGCCAGCAGTTTGACAGGGGATTACACAGATACGCAGTATTTT. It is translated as CASSLTGDYTDTQYF.